This TCR beta chain was obtained from a study of OX40 agonist ivuxolimab in advanced cancers. Overall study: Patients received ivuxolimab, an intravenous treatment, every 2 weeks at 0.01 to 10 mg/kg. Three patients, one with hepatocellular carcinoma and two with cutaneous melanoma, achieved partial responses. Regarding the study as a whole: Those patients achieving a partial response at 0.1-3.0 mg/kg showed among the lowest clonal expansion.

The ends lost 5 bases at V and 6 bases at J; junction bases unmatched: 5. This CDR3 has 13 amino acids. The germline CDR1 and CDR2 sequences are SGHTA and FQGTGA. For this clone: Its antigen is unknown.

Autoimmune disease history or systemic immunosuppression disqualified patients. Profiled with immunoSEQ multiplex PCR; TCRdb holds only in-frame clones, not every one. The sample yields roughly 86,000 clones, over 90% seen once. The specimen comprised CD4+ or CD8+ T cells sorted from blood, sampled in a trial of the OX40 agonist ivuxolimab. The receptor's source is an adult with an advanced solid tumor such as melanoma, head and neck, liver or kidney cancer. The chain combines TRBV7-3 with TRBJ2-7; the match to TRBD1 covers 9 bases. Written as DNA, the CDR3 is TGTGCCAGCAGCCAAGACAGGGGGGCCGAGCAGTACTTC. Translating it yields CASSQDRGAEQYF.